The present entry profiles one T cell receptor (beta chain) with its context. This clone was detected only a few times. This receptor's antigen is unknown. No base qualities exist here, and no much larger clone lies one base off it. Using the deep immunoSEQ assay, TCR CDR3 regions were amplified from genomic DNA by multiplex PCR. Extracted genomic DNA from each cell subset was spread evenly across all wells of several immunoSEQ 96-well plates, with each plate serving as a replicate. For sorted subsets, around 200 ng genomic DNA, equal to 30,000 or so T cell genomes, was loaded into each replicate PCR. Purified libraries were quantified with a Qubit 3.0 fluorometer, sized on a Bioanalyzer 2100, and re-quantified with the KAPA Library Quantification kit. A separate single-read 150-cycle Illumina NextSeq 550 flow cell was used to sequence each immunoSEQ 96-well plate. On the study's bioinformatics: Because the immunoSEQ output included only junctional sequences and no quality scores, the filtering could not be the same as the filtering used for full-length reads. To assign V/J genes and CDR3, sequences were annotated using PyIR, a Python wrapper for IgBLAST v1.9, with IMGT germline references. Reads were removed for weak V/J assignments (E-value above 1e-6), missing CDR3, stop codons, out-of-frame junctions, or ambiguous translated residues. V3J clonotypes were defined as sequences sharing the same inferred V gene, J gene, and CDR3 amino acid sequence. Percentage overlap between repertoires was computed as shared unique clonotypes divided by the size of the smaller repertoire. Repertoire richness was assessed with RTK rarefaction, the Chao1 estimator, and Recon v2.1 estimates of unobserved clonotypes. OLGA was used to compute generation probabilities for all TCRbeta clonotypes that the gDNA method yielded from a few donors. The table was pulled from immuneACCESS by TCRdb, which kept in-frame rearrangements only. Such tables lose some clones; where checked, under half of the loss comes from unresolved V genes, and the rest has no known cause. V and J calls and clone size are those listed in that table; D and trimming were worked out from the DNA. This sample has about 95,000 clones in its table, and roughly two thirds of those were observed once. The leading ten clones occupy around 41% of the sample.

V drops 6 bases and J drops 2 bases, leaving 9 bases in between. CDR1 and CDR2 (MDHEN, SYDVKM) derive from the germline V gene. The CDR3 covers 13 residues, taking in both the cysteine and the phenylalanine. The sequence is cut down to CDR3 DNA, 39 bases in frame from base 1. Healthy HIV-negative adults with no recently reported acute infections or vaccinations were included as donors. Only Caucasian adults living in Nashville, Tennessee, USA were represented among the donors. CD8 memory samples were composed of magnetically selected CD45RO+ cells combined with CCR7-negative CD45RA+ effector memory (TemRA) cells. Blood was collected by leukapheresis, and PBMCs were isolated by Ficoll-Histopaque density gradient centrifugation and then cryopreserved in liquid nitrogen vapor phase. Purity and quantity of every magnetically sorted T cell population were checked by analytical flow cytometry. Genomic DNA was isolated from every sorted fraction and measured by UV absorbance on a Nanodrop 2000c.

These data belong to a study of shared clonotypes between healthy human individuals (dated by TCRdb to 2018 to 2020). Notes on the research overall: A couple of women and three men aged 18 to 49 years were included in the cohort. For each donor, CD4 naive and CD4 memory were each given three plates, CD8 naive was given two plates, and CD8 memory was given one plate. Blood TCR repertoires of several healthy adults were deeply sequenced to estimate repertoire size and the extent of clonotype sharing between individuals. Different laboratories and diverse techniques were used to prepare libraries and sequence TCR repertoires, to increase sequencing depth and limit assay-specific biases. Per donor, leukapheresis produced somewhere between about 0.94 and 9 billion PBMCs.

Summary of the overall study and its limitations: When several donors were compared, the shared fraction of clonotypes was 5% to 6.5% for naive CD4, about 4% for naive CD8, 2% to 2.5% for memory CD4, and approximately 0.4% for memory CD8. Only blood was sampled, and tissue TCR repertoires likely differ from those in blood. Pairwise subsampling indicated that sequencing depth was expected to affect the degree of clonotype sharing among donors. Compared with non-shared clonotypes, clonotypes shared by all four sorted-subset donors had higher generation probabilities. The small number of donors limited the genetic and exposure-history diversity represented. Estimated clonotype richness was generally larger for naive than for memory subsets. Even with the large sequencing depth, rarefaction of the sorted-subset datasets indicated that sequencing was incomplete.

The source of this sequence is a man between 25 and 39 years old in good health. The rearranged segments are TRBV28 and TRBJ2-3; matching of 6 bases hints at TRBD1 as the D gene. What was sequenced was memory CD8+ T cells sorted from blood. The cell subset or site label of this sample denotes: CD45RO+ cells pooled with CCR7-negative TemRA cells. CDR3 sequence: CASRDSYTDTQYF. The DNA is TGTGCCAGCAGGGACAGTTACACAGATACGCAGTATTTT.